The 24 T cell receptor beta chains below were found in one sample sequenced in a study of T cells in Graves' hyperthyroidism and ophthalmopathy. There were TCR beta CDR3 regions amplified from RNA transcripts. A set of HTBI primers served as the primers for a first-round RT-PCR of the TCR CDR3. Using its own MiXCR run on the multiplex PCR reads, TCRdb lists one record per CDR3 protein. Seen here are 500,000 to 600,000 distinct CDR3 sequences, approximately 20% observed once, and the top ten hold 45% to 50%. The sample consisted of blood. All receptors derive from a man aged 35 to 55 with Graves' ophthalmopathy.

This chain uses TRBV27 with TRBJ2-7; 16 bases agree with TRBD2. CDR1 MNHEY and CDR2 SMNVEV come from the germline V gene (reference sequence). This CDR3 region has 19 residues. J was trimmed by 3 bases and V by 6 bases; bases with no gene match: 14. The CDR3 nucleotides read TGTGCCAGCAGCGCCTTGGGGGGGACTAGCGGGAGGGGGTACTACGAGCAGTACTTC. This encodes CASSALGGTSGRGYYEQYF.

This clonotype was detected only a few times. The J gene is TRBJ1-6, the V gene TRBV3-1, with D possibly being TRBD1 (5 bases). Trimming pared 0 bases from V and 7 bases from J, leaving 19 bases between. Germline V gene data show CDR1 as LGHDT and CDR2 as YNNKEL (reference sequence). This CDR3 has 18 amino acids. CDR3 nucleotide sequence: TGTGCCAGCAGCCAAGATGGGAAGGCAGGGTTTCGGAATTCACCCCTCCACTTT. Encoded protein: CASSQDGKAGFRNSPLHF.

The chain carries TRBV20-1 and TRBJ2-3, with D tentatively TRBD1 or TRBD2 (6 bases each). The CDR3 has 15 residues. Per germline, CDR1 DFQATT and CDR2 SNEGSKA (reference sequence). Between the trimmed V and J ends, which lost 6 bases and 4 bases, there was a span of 20 bases. CDR3: CSANPQWGAPDTQYF. The CDR3 DNA reads TGCAGTGCCAACCCCCAGTGGGGGGCTCCAGATACGCAGTATTTT.

Comments on this clonotype: This may be a read error: a much more frequent sequence differs by one nucleotide. Given the absence of the conserved phenylalanine or tryptophan at the CDR3 end, a read error is likely. The chain has TRBV9 and TRBJ2-1; 7 bases map to TRBD2. With 3 bases clipped from V and 7 bases from J, the junction kept 13 bases outside the gene matches. Germline CDR1 SGDLS, CDR2 YYNGEE. The CDR3 covers 16 residues. CDR3 residues: CASSETTAGKRNEQFS. CDR3 bases: TGTGCCAGCAGCGAAACGACAGCGGGGAAGCGAAATGAGCAGTTCTCC.

This clonotype came up a few times. The rearrangement joins TRBV12-3 or TRBV12-4 to TRBJ1-1; 7 bases fit TRBD1. With 8 bases clipped from V and 0 bases from J, the junction kept 6 bases outside the gene matches. This CDR3 is 14 amino acids long. The CDR3 nucleotides are TGTGCCAGCCGACCCAGGGGGATGAACACTGAAGCTTTCTTT. It specifies CASRPRGMNTEAFF.

In its sample, this clonotype was seen a few times. V usage is TRBV6-2 or TRBV6-3 and J usage is TRBJ2-2; 10 bases agree with TRBD2. Germline trimming cut 7 bases from V and 5 bases from J; bases unmatched to any gene: 4. Germline V gene sequence: CDR1 MNHEY, CDR2 SVGEGT. This CDR3 region has 14 residues. This CDR3 is CASTSGLATGELFF. CDR3 DNA: TGTGCCAGCACTTCGGGACTAGCGACCGGGGAGCTGTTTTTT.

This clonotype occurred many times. J is TRBJ2-1 and V is TRBV11-3; possibly TRBD1 for D (6 bases). The germline CDR1 and CDR2 sequences are SGHNT and YENEEA. The CDR3 is 14 residues long. Trimming cost V 5 bases and J 6 bases, with 14 bases left between them. The CDR3 sequence: CASSPTGLFNEQFF. The CDR3 bases are TGTGCCAGCAGCCCCACAGGGTTATTCAATGAGCAGTTCTTC.

The V and J genes are TRBV5-1 and TRBJ1-3, with D unresolved. CDR1 and CDR2 from the germline V gene are SGHRS and YFSETQ. There are 16 residues in the CDR3. Trimming stripped 0 bases from V and 0 bases from J, with 10 bases between. CDR3 DNA: TGCGCCAGCAGCTTGGAATCATCCCACTCTGGAAACACCATATATTTT. It codes for CASSLESSHSGNTIYF.

This clonotype has a count of ten or more. The V call is TRBV11-2, the J call TRBJ1-2; D may be TRBD1 (5 bases). Germline V CDR1 and CDR2: SGHAT, FQNNGV. The length of the CDR3 is 14 residues. The germline V and J ends were trimmed by 5 bases and 2 bases, with 12 bases remaining between them. This CDR3 reads CASSPRGGNYGYTF. As DNA, the CDR3 is TGTGCCAGCAGCCCCCGGGGGGGGAACTATGGCTACACCTTC.

This clonotype has at least ten counts. CDR3 protein: CASRRGTGGHYEQYF. The CDR3 nucleotides are TGTGCCAGCAGGAGAGGGACAGGGGGTCACTACGAGCAGTACTTC. The rearrangement links TRBV6-1 to TRBJ2-7; 11 bases fit TRBD1. Trimming took 6 bases from V and 3 from J; bases not matched to a gene: 7. The CDR3 runs 15 residues. Germline CDR1 reads MNHNS; CDR2 reads SASEGT.

V usage is TRBV9 and J usage is TRBJ1-2; D is possibly TRBD1 (5 bases). From germline, CDR1 is SGDLS and CDR2 YYNGEE. This CDR3 has 14 amino acids. V gave up 3 bases and J gave up 2 bases, with 11 bases separating them. The CDR3 bases are TGTGCCAGCAGCGCGGCAGGGAGGAACTATGGCTACACCTTC. Encoded protein: CASSAAGRNYGYTF.

The V and J genes are TRBV20-1 and TRBJ2-7, with D uncertain. CDR1 DFQATT and CDR2 SNEGSKA come from the germline V gene (reference sequence). V lost 6 bases, J lost 7 bases, and 13 bases lay in between. The CDR3 contains 11 residues. The CDR3 protein is CSASLVQEQYF. The CDR3 DNA reads TGCAGTGCCTCCCTCGTTCAAGAGCAGTACTTC.

This clonotype was counted many times. The rearrangement links TRBV19 to TRBJ2-5; a possible D gene is TRBD1 (6 bases). With 1 base removed from V and 5 bases from J, the gap between germline ends came to 14 bases. The germline CDR1 and CDR2 sequences are LNHDA and SQIVND (reference sequence). The length of the CDR3 is 15 residues. The DNA for the CDR3 is TGTGCCAGTAGTATAGGTACAGGGCAGAGGGAGACCCAGTACTTC. Protein sequence: CASSIGTGQRETQYF.

This clonotype was seen ten or more times. The CDR3: CASRGGLGYNEQFF. CDR3 in DNA: TGTGCCAGCAGGGGGGGGTTGGGATACAATGAGCAGTTCTTC. This rearrangement joins TRBV28 to TRBJ2-1, with TRBD2 identical over 7 bases. There are 14 residues in the CDR3. V lost 6 bases and J lost 4; bases outside the gene matches: 6. Per the germline V gene, CDR1 is MDHEN and CDR2 is SYDVKM.

This sequence joins TRBV30 and TRBJ1-1; D is unclear. With 3 bases removed from V and 3 bases from J, the gap between germline ends came to 11 bases. Germline assignment: CDR1 GTSNPN and CDR2 SVGIG (reference sequence). The CDR3 loop spans 13 amino acids. CDR3 amino acids: CAWRSAWDTEAFF. In DNA, the CDR3 is TGTGCCTGGAGGTCAGCCTGGGACACTGAAGCTTTCTTT.

This clonotype appeared many times. The V gene is TRBV7-6, the J gene TRBJ2-3; possibly TRBD1 for D (7 bases). The CDR3 has 17 amino acids. From germline, CDR1 is SGHVS and CDR2 FNYEAQ. Trimming cost V 5 bases and J 2 bases, with 20 bases left between them. DNA of the CDR3: TGTGCCAGCAGCACTAGGAGCAGGGGGGAAAACACAGATACGCAGTATTTT. Translating it yields CASSTRSRGENTDTQYF.

This clonotype was seen a few times. The CDR3 protein is CAWSVQGTGGHNEKLFF. The CDR3 coding sequence is TGTGCCTGGAGTGTACAGGGGACAGGGGGCCACAACGAAAAACTGTTTTTT. V usage is TRBV30 and J usage is TRBJ1-4; 12 positions match TRBD1. The CDR3 totals 17 residues. The V gene end was trimmed by 0 bases and the J gene end by 8 bases; junction bases not matched to a gene: 10. In germline, CDR1 is GTSNPN, CDR2 SVGIG (reference sequence).

V gene TRBV7-2 combines with J gene TRBJ2-7; 7 bases match TRBD2. Germline CDR1 SGHTA, CDR2 FQGNSA. The CDR3 is made up of 15 amino acids. The V segment lost 5 bases and the J segment 0 bases; nucleotides outside the gene matches: 7. This chain's CDR3 is CASSRTSEGSYEQYF. The CDR3 nucleotides read TGTGCCAGCAGCCGAACTAGCGAAGGCTCCTACGAGCAGTACTTC.

The V gene is TRBV3-1, the J gene TRBJ1-1, with a possible D match to TRBD1 (6 bases). Germline CDR1 LGHDT, CDR2 YNNKEL (reference sequence). V dropped 4 bases and J dropped 5 bases, with 20 bases sitting between them. This CDR3 has 16 amino acids. CDR3 protein: CASSLPARGGGTEAFF. The CDR3, as DNA: TGTGCCAGCAGCCTCCCCGCGAGGGGGGGGGGAACTGAAGCTTTCTTT.

This chain connects TRBV20-1 to TRBJ2-3, with 7 bases identical to TRBD1. J gave up 11 bases and V 6 bases, and 11 bases lay outside the gene matches. CDR1 is DFQATT and CDR2 is SNEGSKA in the germline V gene (reference sequence). The CDR3 loop spans 12 amino acids. The CDR3 is CSAPWTGSRQYF. CDR3 DNA: TGCAGTGCCCCTTGGACAGGTTCAAGGCAGTATTTT.

This clonotype appeared a few times. The chain uses TRBV29-1 and TRBJ2-2; perhaps TRBD2 as D (6 bases). The CDR3 runs to 13 residues. CDR1 is SQVTM and CDR2 is ANQGSEA in the germline V gene. V was shortened by 3 bases and J by 4 bases, with 9 bases between the two germline ends. The CDR3 region is CSVDHSGTGELFF. For the CDR3, the DNA is TGCAGCGTTGATCATAGCGGCACCGGGGAGCTGTTTTTT.

This clonotype was seen ten or more times. V is TRBV7-9 and J is TRBJ1-1, with 7 positions matching TRBD1. The CDR3 is 15 residues long. Germline trimming cut 1 base from V and 7 bases from J; bases unmatched to any gene: 9. Germline loops: CDR1 SEHNR, CDR2 FQNEAQ (reference sequence). Here the CDR3 reads CASSLVQGVKGEAFF. The DNA for the CDR3 is TGTGCCAGCAGCTTAGTTCAGGGGGTTAAAGGTGAAGCTTTCTTT.

Comment on this clonotype: Being one base from a much bigger clone, this may be a read error. The V gene is TRBV28, the J gene TRBJ2-7; the D gene is possibly TRBD1 (5 bases). The CDR3 runs to 14 residues. Per the germline V gene, CDR1 is MDHEN and CDR2 is SYDVKM. CDR3 sequence: CASSLSPQGYGQYF. CDR3 nucleotide sequence: TGTGCCAGCAGTTTATCCCCCCAGGGCTACGGGCAGTACTTC.

A few counts support this clonotype. The rearrangement uses TRBV30 and TRBJ1-3; D not resolved. Germline values: CDR1 GTSNPN, CDR2 SVGIG (reference sequence). The CDR3 sequence is 14 residues long. The V end lost 2 bases, the J end lost 0 bases, and 8 bases lay between the germline ends. CDR3 DNA: TGTGCCTGGAGTAAACTGCCCTCTGGAAACACCATATATTTT. Residues: CAWSKLPSGNTIYF.